This TCR beta chain originates from a study of shared clonotypes between healthy human individuals. Repertoires were generated with immunoSEQ multiplex PCR, while TCRdb's copy carries only in-frame clones and drops some. The sample includes under 1 million clones, roughly 92% seen only once; the top ten take 24%. Details on this clone: Possible read error: a much larger clone is one base away. At the DNA level, this CDR3 is encoded by other sequences in the same sample as well.

CDR1 is SNHLY and CDR2 is FYNNEI in the germline V gene. V lost 4 bases, J lost 0 bases, and 4 bases lay in between. This CDR3 contains 13 residues. Naive CD8 isolation took CD45RO-negative cells positively selected for CCR7 and excluded terminally differentiated effector memory CD45RA+ cells. The sequencing input was naive CD8+ T cells sorted from blood. V is TRBV2 and J is TRBJ1-5; D gene ambiguous. This TCR was recovered from a young man in good health. CDR3 amino acids: CASSVYSNQPQHF. In nucleotides, the CDR3 is TGTGCCAGCAGTGTATATAGCAATCAGCCCCAGCATTTT.